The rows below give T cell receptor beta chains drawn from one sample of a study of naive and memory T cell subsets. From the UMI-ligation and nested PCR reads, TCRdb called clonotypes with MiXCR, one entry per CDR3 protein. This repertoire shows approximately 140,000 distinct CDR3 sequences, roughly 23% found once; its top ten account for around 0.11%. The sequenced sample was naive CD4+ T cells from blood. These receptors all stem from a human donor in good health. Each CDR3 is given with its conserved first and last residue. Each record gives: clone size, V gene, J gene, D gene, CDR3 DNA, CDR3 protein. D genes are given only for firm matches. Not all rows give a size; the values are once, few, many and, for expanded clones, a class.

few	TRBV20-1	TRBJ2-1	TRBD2	TGCAGTGCTAGAGATCGACGACTAGCGGGAGTATCCAATGAGCAGTTCTTC	CSARDRRLAGVSNEQFF
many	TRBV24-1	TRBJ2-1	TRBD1	TGTGCCACCAGTGACCGGGACAGGGGAAGGGATGAGCAGTTCTTC	CATSDRDRGRDEQFF
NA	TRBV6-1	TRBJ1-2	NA	TGTGCCAGCAGCCTGACAGACGGCTATGGCTACACCTTC	CASSLTDGYGYTF
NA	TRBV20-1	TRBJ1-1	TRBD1	TGCAGTGCTAGGGGACAGGGGGCGTTTGGAACTGAAGCTTTCTTT	CSARGQGAFGTEAFF
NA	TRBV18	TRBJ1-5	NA	TGTGCCAGCTCACCAGGGGGACGCCTCCAAGGGAATCAGCCCCAGCATTTT	CASSPGGRLQGNQPQHF
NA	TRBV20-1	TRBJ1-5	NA	TGCAGTGCTACCAGACGGGACACCCAACCTCCGCCCCAGCATTTT	CSATRRDTQPPPQHF
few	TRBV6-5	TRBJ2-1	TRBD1	TGTGCCAGCAGTCCCTACAGGGGTCTCAATGAGCAGTTCTTC	CASSPYRGLNEQFF
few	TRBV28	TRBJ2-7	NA	TGTGCCAGCAGAATAACAGGTAGAAGTCTCCACGAGCAGTACTTC	CASRITGRSLHEQYF
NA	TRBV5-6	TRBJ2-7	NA	TGTGCCAGCACCTCACGGGATCGGGACTACGAGCAGTACTTC	CASTSRDRDYEQYF
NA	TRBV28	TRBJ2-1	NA	TGTGCCAGCAGTTTACAAAGACAGGCACGGGGTGAGCAGTTCTTC	CASSLQRQARGEQFF
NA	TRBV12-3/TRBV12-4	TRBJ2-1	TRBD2	TGTGCCAGCAGCCCGGGACTAGCGGGAGTCAGAGAGCAGTTCTTC	CASSPGLAGVREQFF
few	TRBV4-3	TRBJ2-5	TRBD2	TGCGCCAGCAGCCAAGAGGGACTAGCGGGAGGTGGGCAAGAGACCCAGTACTTC	CASSQEGLAGGGQETQYF
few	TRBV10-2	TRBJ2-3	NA	TGCGCCAGCAGTGAGACGGGAGGCACAGATACGCAGTATTTT	CASSETGGTDTQYF
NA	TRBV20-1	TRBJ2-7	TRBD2	TGCAGTGCTAGTCTAGCGGGAGTCCCCGAGCAGTACTTC	CSASLAGVPEQYF
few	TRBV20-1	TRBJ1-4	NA	TGCAGTGCTAGAAAGTTGGCTAATGAAAAACTGTTTTTT	CSARKLANEKLFF
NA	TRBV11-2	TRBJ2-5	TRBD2	TGTGCCAGCAGCCGCGGGACTAGCGGTACCCAAGAGACCCAGTACTTC	CASSRGTSGTQETQYF
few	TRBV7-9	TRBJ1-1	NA	TGTGCCAGCAGCTTACCGATGGTGAACACTGAAGCTTTCTTT	CASSLPMVNTEAFF
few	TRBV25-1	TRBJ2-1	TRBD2	TGTGCCAGCAGCAAGCTAGCGGGCGGGCCCTACAATGAGCAGTTCTTC	CASSKLAGGPYNEQFF
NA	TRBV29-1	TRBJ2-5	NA	TGCAGCGTTGATTCGGGTGAGACCCAGTACTTC	CSVDSGETQYF
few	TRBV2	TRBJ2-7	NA	TGTGCCAGCAGGGATGGAGCATACGAGCAGTACTTC	CASRDGAYEQYF
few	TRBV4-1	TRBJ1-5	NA	TGCGCCAGCAGCCAAGAATCGATCATTCGGACGATGGATAAAGGCAATCAGCCCCAGCATTTT	CASSQESIIRTMDKGNQPQHF
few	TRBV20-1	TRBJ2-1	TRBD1	TGCAGTGCAGATAGGGGGCCAGGACCCAATGAGCAGTTCTTC	CSADRGPGPNEQFF
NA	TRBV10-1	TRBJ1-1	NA	TGCGCCAGCAGTGAGTCGGGTGTAGGTGAAGCTTTCTTT	CASSESGVGEAFF
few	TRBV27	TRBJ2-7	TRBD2	TGTGCCAGCAGGAGTAGCGGGTCTTACGAGCAGTACTTC	CASRSSGSYEQYF
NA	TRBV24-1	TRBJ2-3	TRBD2	TGTGCCACCAGTGACAGAGCGGGAGCGGAAGATACGCAGTATTTT	CATSDRAGAEDTQYF
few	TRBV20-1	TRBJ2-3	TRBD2	TGCAGTGCTAGAGCGATAGCGGGACCCACAGATACGCAGTATTTT	CSARAIAGPTDTQYF
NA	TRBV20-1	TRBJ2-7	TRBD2	TGCAGTGCTAGTATATCCGGGACTAGCTACGAGCAGTACTTC	CSASISGTSYEQYF
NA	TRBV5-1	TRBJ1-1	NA	TGCGCCAGCAGCGCCAACGTTTTGGTAATGAACACTGAAGCCTTCTTT	CASSANVLVMNTEAFF
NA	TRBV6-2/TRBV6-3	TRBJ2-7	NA	TGTGCCAGCAGTTACCCCGGGACACTCTCCTACGAGCAGTACTTC	CASSYPGTLSYEQYF
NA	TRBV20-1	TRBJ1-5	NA	TGCAGTGCTAGGAATAGCAATCAGCCCCAGCATTTT	CSARNSNQPQHF
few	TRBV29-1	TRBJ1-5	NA	TGCAGCGTTTCAAACGGGCTAAGTCAGCCCCAGCATTTT	CSVSNGLSQPQHF
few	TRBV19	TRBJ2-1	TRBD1	TGTGCCAGTAGTTTGACAGGGAGTCGCACCTACAATGAGCAGTTCTTC	CASSLTGSRTYNEQFF
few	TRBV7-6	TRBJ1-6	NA	TGTGCCAGCAGCTCCCGGGAGTATAATTCACCCCTCCACTTT	CASSSREYNSPLHF
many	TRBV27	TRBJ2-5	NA	TGTGCCAGCAGTTTTTCCGGGGAGACCCAGTACTTC	CASSFSGETQYF
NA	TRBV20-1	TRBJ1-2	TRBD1	TGCAGTGCGGCGGGGGGCAGGGGGCTCTATGGCTACACCTTC	CSAAGGRGLYGYTF
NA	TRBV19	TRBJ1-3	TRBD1	TGTGCCAGTAGTCGGACAGGGCCTGGAAACACCATATATTTT	CASSRTGPGNTIYF
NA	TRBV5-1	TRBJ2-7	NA	TGCGCCAGCAGCTTGGAAACGGGCCGAAGCTACGAGCAGTACTTC	CASSLETGRSYEQYF
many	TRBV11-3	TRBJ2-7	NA	TGTGCCAGCAGCAAAGGTAGCGGAACCTACGAGCAGTACTTC	CASSKGSGTYEQYF
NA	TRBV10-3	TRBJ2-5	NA	TGTGCCATCAGTGAGGTTAAAGAGACCCAGTACTTC	CAISEVKETQYF
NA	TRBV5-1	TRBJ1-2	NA	TGCGCCAGCAGCTTGGGGGATTGGTCGGATGGCTACACCTTC	CASSLGDWSDGYTF